This T cell receptor (beta chain) derives from a study of OX40 agonist ivuxolimab in advanced cancers. On the study more broadly: An anti-OX40 (CD134) antibody with agonistic activity, ivuxolimab, was administered to patients.

Profiled with immunoSEQ multiplex PCR; TCRdb holds only in-frame clones, not every one. The data contain about 120,000 clones, 85% to 90% of them singletons. Notes on the study in general: On average, CD8+ T cells showed a greater number of expanded clones than CD4+. Blood T cells, both CD4+ and CD8+, expanded clonally by week 6 at 0.1 to 3.0 mg/kg.

The CDR3 sequence is 17 residues long. Between the trimmed V and J ends, which lost 4 bases and 0 bases, there was a span of 13 bases. This clone occurred once. Antigen unknown. This receptor was identified in an adult with an advanced solid tumor such as melanoma, head and neck, liver or kidney cancer. This rearrangement joins TRBV7-1 to TRBJ2-6; D ambiguous. TRBV7-1 is placed among ORFs of uncertain function. The sequencing used CD4+ or CD8+ T cells sorted from blood, collected in a trial of the OX40 agonist ivuxolimab. Here the CDR3 reads CASSLARPGSGANVLTF. The CDR3 DNA sequence: TGTGCCAGCAGCTTGGCCAGACCAGGCTCTGGGGCCAACGTCCTGACTTTC.